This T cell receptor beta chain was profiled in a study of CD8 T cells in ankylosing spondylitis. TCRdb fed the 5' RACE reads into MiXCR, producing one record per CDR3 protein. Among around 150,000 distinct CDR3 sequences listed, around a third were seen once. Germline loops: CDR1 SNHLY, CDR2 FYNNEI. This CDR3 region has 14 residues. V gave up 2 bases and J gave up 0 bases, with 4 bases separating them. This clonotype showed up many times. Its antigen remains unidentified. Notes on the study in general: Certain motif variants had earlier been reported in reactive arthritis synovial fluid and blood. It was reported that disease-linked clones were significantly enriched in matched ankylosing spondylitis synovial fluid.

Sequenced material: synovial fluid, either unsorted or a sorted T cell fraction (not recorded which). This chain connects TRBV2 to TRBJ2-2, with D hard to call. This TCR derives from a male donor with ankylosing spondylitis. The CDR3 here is CASSEQTNTGELFF. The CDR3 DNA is TGTGCCAGCAGTGAACAAACGAACACCGGGGAGCTGTTTTTT.